This T cell receptor beta chain is from a study of graft-versus-host responses after intestinal transplantation. As for the study in general: Transplant types were multivisceral, liver-intestinal, or isolated intestinal.

Germline CDR1 MDHEN, CDR2 SYDVKM. This CDR3 region has 14 residues. J gave up 3 bases and V 6 bases, and 8 bases lay outside the gene matches. Clones were read by immunoSEQ multiplex PCR, and TCRdb kept only the in-frame ones, dropping some. The data contain tens of thousands of clones, about 93% of them singletons. Worth noting for this clone: Its target is not known.

Study findings and constraints: Recipient marrow held GvH clones, some first seen in ileum or blood. Researchers found peak circulating GvH clone levels linked to early post-transplant HvG declines.

The input for sequencing was PBMCs, taken 16 days after intestinal transplant. This TCR derives from a human patient who received an intestinal transplant, so some T cells may come from the graft donor. The rearrangement joins TRBV28 to TRBJ2-7, with 7 bases that match TRBD1. The CDR3 nucleotides read TGTGCCAGCAGGCCAGGGACAGCGGACTACGAGCAGTACTTC. Translating gives CASRPGTADYEQYF.